Here is one TCR beta chain with its context. Its target is not known. The sample originates from a study of vaccination and CD4 T cells after COVID-19. There are 14 residues in the CDR3. Germline lookup yields CDR1 MNHEY and CDR2 SVGAGI. V was trimmed by 2 bases and J by 1 base, leaving 8 bases between them. The treatment here: roughly nine-day PBMC culture with coronavirus spike peptide pools or control peptides (ViraFEST assay). Expanded clonotypes were found by TCR sequencing after peptide-pool stimulation (ViraFEST). Patients returned positive PCR results between March and December 2020, earlier than US Alpha, Beta and Delta variants. Sequencing of DNA taken from cultured CD4+ T cells relied on the Oncomine TCR Beta short-read assay. TCRdb itself ran the PCR reads through MiXCR, one entry per CDR3 protein. The sample has about 11,000 distinct CDR3 sequences, roughly two thirds seen once; the top ten hold 20% to 30%.

Study observations and caveats: Counts of SARS-CoV-2-reactive clonotypes had a median that went from roughly 21 to 40, a nonsignificant change.

Sequenced material: CD4+ T cells from blood, cultured in vitro, taken before SARS-CoV-2 vaccination. The receptor comes from a human donor who had recovered from COVID-19. This chain uses TRBV6-5 with TRBJ1-1; D is perhaps TRBD1 (5 bases). CDR3 coding DNA: TGTGCCAGCAGTTACAGGGGCCCGAACACTGAAGCTTTCTTT. Amino acids: CASSYRGPNTEAFF.